The clone carrying this TCR beta chain came up a few times. The sample originates from a study of regulatory T cells in long-lasting Graves disease. Time point of the sample: newly diagnosed GD, antithyroid drugs for less than 3 months. RNA isolated from PBMCs was used to make the TCR library. Patients of an endocrinology department in Xi'an, China, were included. This CDR3 comprises 13 residues. Deletions cut 3 bases from V and 6 bases from J, with 12 bases between. CDR1 is WNHNN, CDR2 SYGVQD, per germline (reference sequence). Arm-PCR of CDR3 regions and iRepertoire HTBI primers were the basis on which TCR beta libraries were built. TCRdb passed the multiplex PCR reads through MiXCR, listing each CDR3 protein once. There are roughly 500,000 distinct CDR3 sequences in the sample; around 15% occur only once, and roughly 15% lies in the top ten. The same sample was also studied in work on T cells in Graves' hyperthyroidism and ophthalmopathy.

The sequence derives from a woman in her 50s with Graves disease. This chain uses TRBV10-1 with TRBJ2-7, with D unclear. This specimen was peripheral blood mononuclear cells (PBMCs), taken at new diagnosis, from a patient treated with antithyroid drugs. CDR3 in amino acids: CASSEVGRVEQYF. The CDR3 DNA reads TGCGCCAGCAGTGAAGTGGGTCGGGTCGAGCAGTACTTC.